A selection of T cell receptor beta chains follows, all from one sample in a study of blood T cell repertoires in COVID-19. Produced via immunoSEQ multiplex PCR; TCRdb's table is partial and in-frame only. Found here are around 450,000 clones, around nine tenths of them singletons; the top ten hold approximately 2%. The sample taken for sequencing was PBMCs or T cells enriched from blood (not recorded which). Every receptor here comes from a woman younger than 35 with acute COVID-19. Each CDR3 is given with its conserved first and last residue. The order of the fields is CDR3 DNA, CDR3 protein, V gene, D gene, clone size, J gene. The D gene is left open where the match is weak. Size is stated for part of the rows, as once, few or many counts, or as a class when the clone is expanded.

CDR3 DNA: TGTGCCAGCAGTTTCGACGTCAGGGGCCCTTCCTACGAGCAGTACTTC
CDR3 protein: CASSFDVRGPSYEQYF
V gene: TRBV28
D gene: .
clone size: .
J gene: TRBJ2-7

CDR3 DNA: TGTGCCAGCAGTTACCCCAGGGGAGAGGATTCACCCCTCCACTTT
CDR3 protein: CASSYPRGEDSPLHF
V gene: TRBV6-6
D gene: .
clone size: .
J gene: TRBJ1-6

CDR3 DNA: TGTGCCAGCAGTCGATTACCCATGAGCGGGAACCGATACAATGAGCAGTTCTTC
CDR3 protein: CASSRLPMSGNRYNEQFF
V gene: TRBV7-6
D gene: TRBD2
clone size: .
J gene: TRBJ2-1

CDR3 DNA: TGTGCCAGCAGCCGGGACATCTCTGGAAACACCATATATTTT
CDR3 protein: CASSRDISGNTIYF
V gene: TRBV6-5
D gene: .
clone size: .
J gene: TRBJ1-3

CDR3 DNA: TGTGCCAGCAGTTGGGACAGGGGTGGTTACGAGCAGTACTTC
CDR3 protein: CASSWDRGGYEQYF
V gene: TRBV6-5
D gene: TRBD1
clone size: .
J gene: TRBJ2-7

CDR3 DNA: TGTGCCAGCAGAGCCGGGACAGGGGTCTATGAGCAGTTCTTC
CDR3 protein: CASRAGTGVYEQFF
V gene: TRBV28
D gene: TRBD1
clone size: .
J gene: TRBJ2-1

CDR3 DNA: TGTGCCAGCAGCGTAGCGGTGAACACTGAAGCTTTCTTT
CDR3 protein: CASSVAVNTEAFF
V gene: TRBV9
D gene: .
clone size: .
J gene: TRBJ1-1

CDR3 DNA: TGTGCCAGCAGCCACGGAGCCCACTACGAGCAGTACTTC
CDR3 protein: CASSHGAHYEQYF
V gene: TRBV7-6
D gene: .
clone size: .
J gene: TRBJ2-7

CDR3 DNA: TGTGCCTGTTCGACAGGGTTCTATGGCTACACCTTC
CDR3 protein: CACSTGFYGYTF
V gene: TRBV30
D gene: TRBD1
clone size: .
J gene: TRBJ1-2

CDR3 DNA: TGTGCCAGCAGCTTAGGAGGGGGAGCTTTCTTT
CDR3 protein: CASSLGGGAFF
V gene: TRBV7-2
D gene: .
clone size: .
J gene: TRBJ1-1

CDR3 DNA: TGTGCCAGCAGCTTAGGGGGAGCTACCTACAATGAGCAGTTCTTC
CDR3 protein: CASSLGGATYNEQFF
V gene: TRBV11-3
D gene: .
clone size: .
J gene: TRBJ2-1

CDR3 DNA: TGCGCCAGCAGCATGACAGGGGCGGGCTACACCTTC
CDR3 protein: CASSMTGAGYTF
V gene: TRBV5-1
D gene: TRBD1
clone size: .
J gene: TRBJ1-2

CDR3 DNA: TGTGCCAGCACGAGGGGCAGTAGGAACACTGAAGCTTTCTTT
CDR3 protein: CASTRGSRNTEAFF
V gene: TRBV7-9
D gene: .
clone size: .
J gene: TRBJ1-1

CDR3 DNA: TGTGCCAGCAGCTGGCGAGGGCGCTATGGCTACACCTTC
CDR3 protein: CASSWRGRYGYTF
V gene: TRBV11-2
D gene: .
clone size: many
J gene: TRBJ1-2

CDR3 DNA: TGTGCCAGTAGACAGGGAGTAGAATCAAAAAACATTCAGTACTTC
CDR3 protein: CASRQGVESKNIQYF
V gene: TRBV19
D gene: .
clone size: .
J gene: TRBJ2-4

CDR3 DNA: TGCGCCAGCAGCTTGGATGCGGTGGTCAGGGCTTCACCCCTCCACTTT
CDR3 protein: CASSLDAVVRASPLHF
V gene: TRBV5-1
D gene: .
clone size: .
J gene: TRBJ1-6

CDR3 DNA: TGTGCCAGCAGTGCACAGGGGACGCCCGAGACCCAGTACTTC
CDR3 protein: CASSAQGTPETQYF
V gene: TRBV2
D gene: TRBD1
clone size: .
J gene: TRBJ2-5

CDR3 DNA: TGTGCCAGCAGCCTAAATAGCGGGAAGGAGACCCAGTACTTC
CDR3 protein: CASSLNSGKETQYF
V gene: TRBV14
D gene: TRBD2
clone size: .
J gene: TRBJ2-5

CDR3 DNA: TGCGCCAGCAGCCAAGGGAGGGTCACAGATACGCAGTATTTT
CDR3 protein: CASSQGRVTDTQYF
V gene: TRBV4-3
D gene: .
clone size: .
J gene: TRBJ2-3

CDR3 DNA: TGTGCCAGCAGCTTAGCCCCCAGGGGGAAATCCTACGAGCAGTACTTC
CDR3 protein: CASSLAPRGKSYEQYF
V gene: TRBV11-2
D gene: TRBD1
clone size: .
J gene: TRBJ2-7

CDR3 DNA: TGTGCCAGCAGTTCCGGACAGGGAACTGAAGCTTTCTTT
CDR3 protein: CASSSGQGTEAFF
V gene: TRBV6-2/TRBV6-3
D gene: TRBD1
clone size: .
J gene: TRBJ1-1

CDR3 DNA: TGTGCCAGCAGCCGCTCCGGGACTACTAAAGAGACCCAGTACTTC
CDR3 protein: CASSRSGTTKETQYF
V gene: TRBV2
D gene: TRBD2
clone size: .
J gene: TRBJ2-5

CDR3 DNA: TGTGCCAGTAGTCCAGGACTAGCGGGGTACGGTGAGCAGTTCTTC
CDR3 protein: CASSPGLAGYGEQFF
V gene: TRBV19
D gene: TRBD2
clone size: .
J gene: TRBJ2-1

CDR3 DNA: TGTGCCAGCAGCGAGCCCCACGGGGGTCGGAACGAGCAGTACTTC
CDR3 protein: CASSEPHGGRNEQYF
V gene: TRBV6-5
D gene: .
clone size: .
J gene: TRBJ2-7

CDR3 DNA: TGTGCCAGCAGTGACAACAAGGCCGGGGAGCTGTTTTTT
CDR3 protein: CASSDNKAGELFF
V gene: TRBV12-3/TRBV12-4
D gene: .
clone size: .
J gene: TRBJ2-2

CDR3 DNA: TGTGCCAGCAGTAGACAGGGATACACCGGGGAGCTGTTTTTT
CDR3 protein: CASSRQGYTGELFF
V gene: TRBV28
D gene: TRBD1
clone size: .
J gene: TRBJ2-2

CDR3 DNA: TGCGCCAGCAGTGAGTCGAGAATCACAGATACGCAGTATTTT
CDR3 protein: CASSESRITDTQYF
V gene: TRBV10-1
D gene: .
clone size: once
J gene: TRBJ2-3

CDR3 DNA: TGCGCCAGCAGCCGGTCAGAGACCCAGTACTTC
CDR3 protein: CASSRSETQYF
V gene: TRBV5-1
D gene: .
clone size: .
J gene: TRBJ2-5

CDR3 DNA: TGTGCCAGCAGTTACTCGACAAATACTGAAGCTTTCTTT
CDR3 protein: CASSYSTNTEAFF
V gene: TRBV6-5
D gene: .
clone size: .
J gene: TRBJ1-1

CDR3 DNA: TGTGCCAGCAGTTTGGGGACAGGGTTTACCGGGGAGCTGTTTTTT
CDR3 protein: CASSLGTGFTGELFF
V gene: TRBV28
D gene: TRBD1
clone size: .
J gene: TRBJ2-2

CDR3 DNA: TGCAGTGCTAGTACAGCGAGGGGGGAGACCCAGTACTTC
CDR3 protein: CSASTARGETQYF
V gene: TRBV20-1
D gene: .
clone size: .
J gene: TRBJ2-5

CDR3 DNA: TGTGCCAGCAGTACGGGAAGCGGGGAGACCCAGTACTTC
CDR3 protein: CASSTGSGETQYF
V gene: TRBV5-6
D gene: .
clone size: .
J gene: TRBJ2-5

CDR3 DNA: TGTGCCAGCAGTTCACCCGGGACAGGTATCTACGAGCAGTACTTC
CDR3 protein: CASSSPGTGIYEQYF
V gene: TRBV6-5
D gene: TRBD1
clone size: many
J gene: TRBJ2-7

CDR3 DNA: TGTGCCAGTAGTAAACAACAGGGTCGTGATGACGAGCAGTACTTC
CDR3 protein: CASSKQQGRDDEQYF
V gene: TRBV19
D gene: .
clone size: .
J gene: TRBJ2-7

CDR3 DNA: TGCGCCACCGCAACATTCGTGAACACTGAAGCTTTCTTT
CDR3 protein: CATATFVNTEAFF
V gene: TRBV10-2
D gene: .
clone size: .
J gene: TRBJ1-1

CDR3 DNA: TGTGCCAGCAGTGTCACCGGGACAGGGGTGGAAAAACTGTTTTTT
CDR3 protein: CASSVTGTGVEKLFF
V gene: TRBV6-4
D gene: TRBD1
clone size: .
J gene: TRBJ1-4

CDR3 DNA: TGCGCCAGCAGCCAATATGGGGTAGCGGCCGCCTACGAGCAGTACTTC
CDR3 protein: CASSQYGVAAAYEQYF
V gene: TRBV4-1
D gene: .
clone size: .
J gene: TRBJ2-7

CDR3 DNA: TGTGCCAGTAGTACGGACCCCCGGGACAGGGGCCAGGATGGCTACACCTTC
CDR3 protein: CASSTDPRDRGQDGYTF
V gene: TRBV19
D gene: TRBD1
clone size: .
J gene: TRBJ1-2

CDR3 DNA: TGTGCCAGCAGCTTTATGGGACTAGCGGGATACAATGAGCAGTTCTTC
CDR3 protein: CASSFMGLAGYNEQFF
V gene: TRBV7-9
D gene: TRBD2
clone size: .
J gene: TRBJ2-1

CDR3 DNA: TGTGCCTGGGATCAGGACGGACTAGCCAAAAACATTCAGTACTTC
CDR3 protein: CAWDQDGLAKNIQYF
V gene: TRBV30
D gene: .
clone size: .
J gene: TRBJ2-4

CDR3 DNA: TGTGCCAGCAGTCTCGCCGGGATAGCCCGCACAGATACGCAGTATTTT
CDR3 protein: CASSLAGIARTDTQYF
V gene: TRBV5-4
D gene: .
clone size: once
J gene: TRBJ2-3

CDR3 DNA: TGTGCCAGTAGTTTGGGGACTAGCGGGACAGATACGCAGTATTTT
CDR3 protein: CASSLGTSGTDTQYF
V gene: TRBV19
D gene: TRBD2
clone size: .
J gene: TRBJ2-3

CDR3 DNA: TGTGCCAGCAGTGAAAGGGACAGGGGACCCCTCCACTTT
CDR3 protein: CASSERDRGPLHF
V gene: TRBV6-1
D gene: TRBD1
clone size: .
J gene: TRBJ1-6

CDR3 DNA: TGTGCCAGCAGCCTCTTATCACAGGGGCCCTACGAGCAGTACTTC
CDR3 protein: CASSLLSQGPYEQYF
V gene: TRBV13
D gene: TRBD1
clone size: .
J gene: TRBJ2-7

CDR3 DNA: TGTGCCAGTAGTATTAGTCTCGGGACAGGGGGTAACGGGGACTCCTACAATGAGCAGTTCTTC
CDR3 protein: CASSISLGTGGNGDSYNEQFF
V gene: TRBV19
D gene: TRBD1
clone size: .
J gene: TRBJ2-1

CDR3 DNA: TGCGCCAGCAGCCAAGCAGCACACAGGGGCTACGAGCAGTACTTC
CDR3 protein: CASSQAAHRGYEQYF
V gene: TRBV4-1
D gene: TRBD1
clone size: once
J gene: TRBJ2-7

CDR3 DNA: TGCGCCAGCAGCTTGGCTGGAGGGAAGACCCAGTACTTC
CDR3 protein: CASSLAGGKTQYF
V gene: TRBV5-1
D gene: .
clone size: .
J gene: TRBJ2-5